The rows below give T cell receptor beta chains drawn from one sample of a study of regulatory T cells in long-lasting Graves disease. TCRdb reprocessed the multiplex PCR reads with MiXCR, giving one entry per CDR3 protein. The sample records roughly 500,000 distinct CDR3 sequences, roughly 15% being singletons. The same sample was also used in a study of T cells in Graves' hyperthyroidism and ophthalmopathy.

The source material was peripheral blood mononuclear cells (PBMCs), sampled at new diagnosis, from a patient treated with antithyroid drugs. These receptors originate from a woman in her forties or fifties with Graves disease. Each CDR3 is given with its conserved first and last residue. D genes are given only for firm matches. Size is stated for part of the rows, as once, few or many counts, or as a class when the clone is expanded.

TRBV28	many	TRBJ2-3	-	CASSFEADSTDTQYF	TGTGCCAGCAGTTTTGAGGCGGATAGCACAGATACGCAGTATTTT
TRBV12-3/TRBV12-4	-	TRBJ2-1	-	CASSYFEQFF	TGTGCCAGCAGCTATTTTGAGCAGTTCTTC
TRBV28	many	TRBJ2-5	TRBD2	CASSLWGGTQETQYF	TGTGCCAGCAGTTTATGGGGGGGGACCCAAGAGACCCAGTACTTC
TRBV4-1	-	TRBJ2-7	-	CASSHIGQSYEQYF	TGCGCCAGCAGCCACATTGGACAATCCTACGAGCAGTACTTC
TRBV28	many	TRBJ2-7	-	CASTPPAGYPSSYEQYF	TGTGCCAGCACACCACCGGCGGGGTACCCTAGCTCCTACGAGCAGTACTTC
TRBV28	few	TRBJ1-4	-	CASSLPPASGGEKLFF	TGTGCCAGCAGTCTCCCCCCGGCAAGTGGAGGTGAAAAACTGTTTTTT
TRBV5-1	few	TRBJ2-4	-	CASSLAGRSIQYF	TGCGCCAGCAGCTTGGCCGGAAGGAGCATTCAGTACTTC
TRBV6-2/TRBV6-3	many	TRBJ2-5	-	CASARGETQYF	TGTGCCAGCGCCAGGGGAGAGACCCAGTACTTC
TRBV4-1	-	TRBJ2-4	TRBD2	CASSQDPGLADIAQNIQYF	TGCGCCAGCAGCCAAGATCCCGGACTAGCGGATATAGCCCAAAACATTCAGTACTTC
TRBV2	many	TRBJ1-1	-	CASIRPKEDTEAFF	TGTGCCAGCATACGACCGAAGGAGGACACTGAAGCTTTCTTT
TRBV6-1	many	TRBJ2-1	TRBD2	CASSRRELGIGEQFF	TGTGCCAGCTCTCGGCGGGAGCTCGGTATAGGGGAGCAGTTCTTC
TRBV19	few	TRBJ1-5	-	CASSIRDFDQPQHF	TGTGCCAGTAGTATACGGGACTTCGATCAGCCCCAGCATTTT
TRBV5-1	few	TRBJ1-6	TRBD1	CASSLSGTGNSPLHF	TGCGCCAGCAGCTTGTCCGGGACAGGGAATTCACCCCTCCACTTT
TRBV14	many	TRBJ2-1	-	CASSQETRFSYNEQFF	TGTGCCAGCAGCCAAGAGACTAGGTTTTCATACAATGAGCAGTTCTTC
TRBV30	many	TRBJ1-4	TRBD1	CAWKGATGSPTTNEKLFF	TGTGCCTGGAAGGGGGCGACAGGGTCGCCAACAACTAATGAAAAACTGTTTTTT
TRBV9	-	TRBJ2-2	TRBD1	CASTGQGAPGGELFF	TGTGCCAGCACAGGACAGGGGGCGCCTGGCGGGGAGCTGTTTTTT
TRBV9	-	TRBJ2-3	TRBD2	CASSVDAGGPNTQYF	TGTGCCAGCAGCGTAGATGCGGGAGGGCCAAATACGCAGTATTTT
TRBV12-3/TRBV12-4	many	TRBJ2-4	TRBD1	CASTSSQGAKNIQYF	TGTGCCAGCACCTCCTCACAGGGGGCCAAAAACATTCAGTACTTC
TRBV2	few	TRBJ1-6	-	CASSQSARGGGISPLHF	TGTGCCAGCTCCCAAAGCGCTAGGGGAGGAGGTATTTCACCCCTCCACTTT
TRBV29-1	many	TRBJ2-1	TRBD2	CSVEGDGRGGNEQFF	TGCAGCGTTGAAGGGGACGGGAGGGGCGGCAATGAGCAGTTCTTC
TRBV5-6	few	TRBJ1-1	-	CASSLARGSTEAFF	TGTGCCAGCAGCTTGGCCCGGGGGAGCACTGAAGCTTTCTTT
TRBV12-3/TRBV12-4	many	TRBJ2-1	-	CASSWDGTYNEQFF	TGTGCCAGCAGTTGGGACGGTACTTACAATGAGCAGTTCTTC